This T cell receptor beta chain was observed in a study of shared clonotypes between healthy human individuals. Whole-study results and caveats: In a few donors, around 4.8% of naive CD4 clonotypes appeared in common.

Germline V CDR1 and CDR2: SGHRS, YFSETQ. This CDR3 has 13 residues. Between the trimmed V and J ends, which lost 0 bases and 2 bases, there was a span of 5 bases. Each subset's genomic DNA was split evenly across several immunoSEQ plates. Sequenced by immunoSEQ multiplex PCR; TCRdb stores in-frame clones only, minus some. The top ten clones hold around 1.7% of a sample with more than 550,000 clones, roughly 72% of them seen once. Only a few counts were recorded for this clone. Its antigen is currently unknown. The receptor was derived from a woman aged 25 to 39 in good health. The specimen sequenced was memory CD4+ T cells sorted from blood. Described subset: CD45RA-negative fraction. The chain carries TRBV5-1 and TRBJ1-2; D not resolved. CDR3 loop: CASSLEQNYGYTF. The CDR3 coding sequence is TGCGCCAGCAGCTTGGAACAGAACTATGGCTACACCTTC.